What follows are 27 T cell receptor beta chains derived from one specimen sequenced in a study of blood T cell repertoires in COVID-19 (dated by TCRdb to the early 2020s). Libraries were constructed by the immunoSEQ multiplex PCR assay. The clones in this table, taken by TCRdb from immuneACCESS, are in-frame only. Not every clone is retained; where verified, under half of the shortfall comes from an unresolved V gene, and the cause of the rest is unknown. A total of about 150,000 clones appear in this sample, about nine tenths of them only once. The ten largest account for approximately 3.8% of the sample. Sequencing used PBMCs or T cells enriched from blood (not recorded which). The receptors were sampled from a woman in her thirties or forties who had been exposed to COVID-19.

The chain uses TRBV9 and TRBJ2-2; 11 bases fit TRBD2. This CDR3 is built from 16 residues. V was pared by 3 bases and J by 5 bases, with 6 bases of the junction left unmatched. Germline V gene sequence: CDR1 SGDLS, CDR2 YYNGEE. Here the CDR3 DNA reads TGTGCCAGCAGCGAAACTAGCGGGAGTCTAACCGGGGAGCTGTTTTTT. This codes for CASSETSGSLTGELFF. Using reference TRBV9 and TRBJ2-2 for the parts outside the CDR3, the full variable domain is DSGVTQTPKHLITATGQRVTLRCSPRSGDLSVYWYQQSLDQGLQFLIQYYNGEERAKGNILERFSAQQFPDLHSELNLSSLELGDSALYFCASSETSGSLTGELFFGEGSRLTVL.

This chain links TRBV4-3 with TRBJ1-2; D might be TRBD1 (6 bases). The CDR3 has 14 residues. Trimming left V 4 bases short and J 3 bases short, with 12 bases between. Germline CDR1 is LGHNA and CDR2 is YSLEER. CDR3 loop: CASSRQGQHYGYTF. In DNA form, the CDR3 reads TGCGCCAGCAGCCGACAAGGACAGCACTATGGCTACACCTTC.

V gene TRBV3-1 (or the pseudogene TRBV3-2) combines with J gene TRBJ2-5, with TRBD1 matching over 10 bases. CDR3 length: 15 amino acids. CDR1 LGHDT and CDR2 YNNKEL come from the germline V gene (reference sequence). The trim removed 4 bases at V and 4 bases at J, leaving 6 bases unmatched. The CDR3 protein is CASSPAGDRGETQYF. CDR3 nucleotides: TGTGCCAGCAGCCCAGCCGGGGACAGGGGAGAGACCCAGTACTTC.

This clone occurred once. The chain has TRBV6-5 and TRBJ2-7; the D gene is possibly TRBD2 (5 bases). CDR1 is MNHEY, CDR2 SVGAGI, per germline. CDR3 length: 14 residues. The germline V and J ends were trimmed by 6 bases and 3 bases, with 15 bases remaining between them. The CDR3 here is CASRGGRVFYEQYF. CDR3 coding DNA: TGTGCCAGCAGAGGAGGACGGGTCTTCTACGAGCAGTACTTC.

The chain links TRBV29-1 to TRBJ1-4, with D maybe TRBD1 (5 bases). The ends were cut back, 5 bases at V and 4 bases at J, with 23 bases in the middle. CDR3 length: 17 amino acids. Germline CDR1 and CDR2: SQVTM and ANQGSEA. In DNA, the CDR3 is TGCAGCGTTCAGTGGCAGGGCCCCTCTTTCGGTAATGAAAAACTGTTTTTT. As protein: CSVQWQGPSFGNEKLFF.

The count of this clone is one. The chain is built from TRBV25-1 and TRBJ2-7, with TRBD1 matching 9 bases. The V segment lost 3 bases and the J segment 5 bases; nucleotides outside the gene matches: 11. The CDR3 consists of 16 residues. The V gene's germline CDR1 is MGHDK and CDR2 SYGVNS. The CDR3 DNA is TGTGCCAGCAGTGACCTGGCCGGGACAGGGTCCCACGAGCAGTACTTC. It encodes CASSDLAGTGSHEQYF.

The chain has TRBV18 and TRBJ1-2, with 9 bases fitting TRBD1. CDR3 length: 13 amino acids. The V gene end was trimmed by 5 bases and the J gene end by 8 bases; junction bases not matched to a gene: 6. Germline CDR1 reads KGHSH; CDR2 reads LQKENI. This CDR3 is CASSAGQGGGYTF. The CDR3 nucleotides are TGTGCCAGCTCAGCGGGACAGGGTGGCGGCTACACCTTC.

The chain uses TRBV10-3 and TRBJ2-7; D is perhaps TRBD1 (6 bases). With 10 bases removed from V and 5 bases from J, the gap between germline ends came to 21 bases. This CDR3 comprises 14 residues. CDR1 ENHRY and CDR2 SYGVKD come from the germline V gene. CDR3 sequence reads: CATIMSGQGNEQYF. The CDR3 bases are TGTGCCACCATCATGTCAGGGCAGGGGAACGAGCAGTACTTC.

The rearrangement joins TRBV5-4 to TRBJ2-2, with 9 bases identical to TRBD1. The J segment lost 3 bases and the V segment lost 4 bases, leaving 7 bases of the junction unmatched. Germline V lookup: CDR1 SGHNT, CDR2 YYREEE (reference sequence). CDR3 length: 16 amino acids. CDR3 sequence reads: CASSRMDRGDTGELFF. CDR3 coding DNA: TGTGCCAGCAGCCGAATGGACAGGGGAGACACCGGGGAGCTGTTTTTT.

The V gene is TRBV6-2 or TRBV6-3, the J gene TRBJ1-6; D unclear. Germline V gene lookup returns CDR1 MNHEY and CDR2 SVGEGT. CDR3 length equals 15 residues. V lost 5 bases to trimming and J lost 1 base, with 9 bases between them. The chain's CDR3 is CASSLDTSYNSPLHF. The DNA of the CDR3 is TGTGCCAGCAGTCTCGACACTTCCTATAATTCACCCCTCCACTTT.

This clone was seen a handful of times. J is TRBJ1-6 and V is TRBV9; 7 positions match TRBD1. After removal of 3 bases from V and 7 bases from J, the junction contained 7 bases not matched to a gene. The CDR3 has 15 amino acids. CDR1 is SGDLS and CDR2 is YYNGEE in the germline V gene. CDR3 loop: CASSGTGTVNSPLHF. The CDR3 region has the DNA TGTGCCAGCAGCGGAACCGGGACAGTCAATTCACCCCTCCACTTT.

This chain connects TRBV5-1 to TRBJ2-1; 9 bases match TRBD2. The V gene end was trimmed by 1 base and the J gene end by 10 bases; junction bases not matched to a gene: 12. The V gene's germline CDR1 is SGHRS and CDR2 YFSETQ. This CDR3 spans 16 amino acids. The CDR3, as DNA: TGCGCCAGCAGCTTGAAGGCGACTAGCGGATTAAACGAGCAGTTCTTC. Protein: CASSLKATSGLNEQFF.

This chain links TRBV28 with TRBJ1-3; no definite D call. The CDR3 spans 15 residues. The germline V and J ends were trimmed by 3 bases and 0 bases, with 9 bases remaining between them. The germline V gene encodes CDR1 MDHEN and CDR2 SYDVKM. Here the CDR3 DNA reads TGTGCCAGCAGTTTCCCGCGGAGCTCTGGAAACACCATATATTTT. It translates to CASSFPRSSGNTIYF.

V gene TRBV7-2 combines with J gene TRBJ2-7; 8 nucleotides line up with TRBD1. V lost 1 base and J lost 2; bases outside the gene matches: 1. CDR3 length: 14 residues. The germline V gene encodes CDR1 SGHTA and CDR2 FQGNSA. CDR3 bases: TGTGCCAGCAGCTTAGGGGACAGGCCCTACGAGCAGTACTTC. This translates into CASSLGDRPYEQYF.

The sample holds one count of this clone. The chain recombines TRBV3-1 (or the pseudogene TRBV3-2) with TRBJ1-4; D not certain. The V end was cut by 4 bases, the J end by 7 bases, with 10 bases between. The CDR3 is 13 residues long. Per the germline V gene, CDR1 is LGHDT and CDR2 is YNNKEL (reference sequence). The chain's CDR3 is CASSPWAGEKLFF. The DNA for the CDR3 is TGTGCCAGCAGCCCCTGGGCAGGTGAAAAACTGTTTTTT.

The chain recombines TRBV18 with TRBJ1-5, with D unclear. Trimming took 2 bases from V and 1 from J, leaving 9 bases between them. CDR3 length equals 15 residues. Germline loops: CDR1 KGHSH, CDR2 LQKENI. CDR3 in amino acids: CASSPTRQSNQPQHF. For the CDR3, the DNA is TGTGCCAGCTCACCAACCAGACAAAGCAATCAGCCCCAGCATTTT. Drawing the rest from reference TRBV18 and TRBJ1-5, the complete variable domain is NAGVMQNPRHLVRRRGQEARLRCSPMKGHSHVYWYRQLPEEGLKFMVYLQKENIIDESGMPKERFSAEFPKEGPSILRIQQVVRGDSAAYFCASSPTRQSNQPQHFGDGTRLSIL.

This clone was recorded a few times. The rearrangement uses TRBV3-1 (or the pseudogene TRBV3-2) and TRBJ2-3; TRBD2 agrees at 9 bases. CDR1 and CDR2 (germline): LGHDT, YNNKEL (reference sequence). V trimming: 2 bases; J trimming: 4 bases; junction bases outside the gene matches: 10. CDR3 length: 17 residues. The CDR3 loop reads CASSQRIAGAVPDTQYF. CDR3 coding DNA: TGTGCCAGCAGCCAACGTATAGCGGGAGCGGTGCCAGATACGCAGTATTTT.

The V call is TRBV25-1, the J call TRBJ1-4, with D possibly being TRBD1 (6 bases). V was cut by 5 bases and J by 14 bases, with 12 bases left in between. The CDR3 extends over 11 amino acids. Germline assignment: CDR1 MGHDK and CDR2 SYGVNS. The CDR3 bases are TGTGCCAGCAGTAAAAACAGGGTTCTGTTTTTT. Residues: CASSKNRVLFF.

This clone was observed a handful of times. The chain joins TRBV4-3 to TRBJ2-7; 7 bases align to TRBD1. The J segment lost 5 bases and the V segment lost 2 bases, leaving 9 bases of the junction unmatched. This CDR3 region has 15 residues. Germline V gene data show CDR1 as LGHNA and CDR2 as YSLEER. The CDR3 coding sequence is TGCGCCAGCAGCCAACAACAGGGGTTGTTCGACGAGCAGTACTTC. It yields the protein CASSQQQGLFDEQYF.

The V and J genes are TRBV29-1 and TRBJ2-3; unclear D gene. The germline V gene has CDR1 SQVTM and CDR2 ANQGSEA. The CDR3 has 12 residues. V was trimmed by 4 bases and J by 1 base, leaving 6 bases between them. The CDR3 sequence: CSVVGRTDTQYF. For the CDR3, the DNA is TGCAGCGTTGTTGGCCGCACAGATACGCAGTATTTT.

CDR3 nucleotide sequence: TGTGCCAGCAGTACTCAGGGGGAAGCTTTCTTT. It specifies CASSTQGEAFF. The chain is built from TRBV6-5 and TRBJ1-1; TRBD1 is a possible D gene (6 bases). CDR1 and CDR2 from the germline V gene are MNHEY and SVGAGI. This CDR3 has 11 residues. V dropped 5 bases and J dropped 8 bases, with 9 bases sitting between them.

In DNA, the CDR3 is TGTGCCAGCAGCCAGGGGGAACGGAATCAGCCCCAGCATTTT. It encodes CASSQGERNQPQHF. The J gene is TRBJ1-5, the V gene TRBV7-2; 7 bases are shared with TRBD1. The J segment lost 4 bases and the V segment lost 5 bases, leaving 5 bases of the junction unmatched. Germline lookup yields CDR1 SGHTA and CDR2 FQGNSA. The CDR3 totals 14 residues.

V gene TRBV11-3 combines with J gene TRBJ2-2; D is uncertain. Trimming pared 2 bases from V and 1 base from J, leaving 5 bases between. The CDR3 sequence is 14 residues long. The germline CDR1 and CDR2 sequences are SGHNT and YENEEA. CDR3 DNA sequence: TGTGCCAGCAGCTTAAGCTGGAACACCGGGGAGCTGTTTTTT. Protein sequence: CASSLSWNTGELFF.

The CDR3 loop is CASSYASGGNQPQHF. CDR3 DNA: TGTGCCAGCAGTTACGCATCAGGGGGCAATCAGCCCCAGCATTTT. V is TRBV6-5 and J is TRBJ1-5; D is possibly TRBD1 (6 bases). The CDR3 spans 15 residues. V was shortened by 2 bases and J by 2 bases, with 10 bases between the two germline ends. The germline CDR1 and CDR2 sequences are MNHEY and SVGAGI.

This clone was seen once. The chain employs TRBV6-2 or TRBV6-3 and TRBJ2-3, with D possibly matching TRBD1 (6 bases). V lost 2 bases to trimming and J lost 0 bases, with 9 bases between them. The CDR3 sequence is 15 residues long. Per germline, CDR1 MNHEY and CDR2 SVGEGT. The CDR3 here is CASSYLDRSTDTQYF. As DNA, the CDR3 is TGTGCCAGCAGTTACCTGGACAGAAGCACAGATACGCAGTATTTT.

The DNA for the CDR3 is TGTGCCAGCAGAAACAGGGGGGGTAATTCACCCCTCCACTTT. This gives the protein CASRNRGGNSPLHF. The V and J genes are TRBV6-5 and TRBJ1-6; 8 nucleotides match TRBD1. CDR1 and CDR2 (germline): MNHEY, SVGAGI. The CDR3 has 14 residues. V was clipped by 6 bases and J by 6 bases; unmatched bases: 4.

The chain links TRBV7-9 to TRBJ2-1; the D is unclear. The CDR3 length is 14 residues. Trimming removed 3 bases from V and 1 base from J, with 7 bases in between. Germline V CDR1 and CDR2: SEHNR, FQNEAQ (reference sequence). CDR3 coding DNA: TGTGCCAGCAGCTTGGCGGATTCCTACAATGAGCAGTTCTTC. Translating it yields CASSLADSYNEQFF.